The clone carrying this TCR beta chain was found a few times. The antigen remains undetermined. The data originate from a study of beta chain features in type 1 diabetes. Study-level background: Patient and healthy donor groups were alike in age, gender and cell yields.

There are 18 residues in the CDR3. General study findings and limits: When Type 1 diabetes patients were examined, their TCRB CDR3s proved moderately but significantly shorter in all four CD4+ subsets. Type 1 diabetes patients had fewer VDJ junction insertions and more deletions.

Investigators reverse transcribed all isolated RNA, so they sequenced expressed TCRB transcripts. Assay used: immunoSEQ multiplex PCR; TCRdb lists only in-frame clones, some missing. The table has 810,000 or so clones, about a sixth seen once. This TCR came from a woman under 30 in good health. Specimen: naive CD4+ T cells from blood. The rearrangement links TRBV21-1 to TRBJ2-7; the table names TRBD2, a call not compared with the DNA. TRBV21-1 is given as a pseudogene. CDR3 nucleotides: TGTGCCAGCAGCAAAAAAGGAGGGGGACTAGCGGAGAACTACGAGCAGTACTTC. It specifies CASSKKGGGLAENYEQYF.